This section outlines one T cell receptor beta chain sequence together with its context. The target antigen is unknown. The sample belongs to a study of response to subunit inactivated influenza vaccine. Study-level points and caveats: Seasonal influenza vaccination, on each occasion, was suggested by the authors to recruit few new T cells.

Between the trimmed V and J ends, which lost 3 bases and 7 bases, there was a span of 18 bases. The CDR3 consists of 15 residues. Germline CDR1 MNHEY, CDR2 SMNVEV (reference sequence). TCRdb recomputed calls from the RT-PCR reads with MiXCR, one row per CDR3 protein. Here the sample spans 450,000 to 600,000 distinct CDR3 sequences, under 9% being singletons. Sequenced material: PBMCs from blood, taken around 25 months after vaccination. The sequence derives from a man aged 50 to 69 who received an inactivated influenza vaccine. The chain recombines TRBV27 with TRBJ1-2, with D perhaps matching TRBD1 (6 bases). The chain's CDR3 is CASSLSATGFLGYTF. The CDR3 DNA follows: TGTGCCAGCAGTTTGTCAGCTACAGGGTTTCTTGGCTACACCTTC.